This T cell receptor beta chain was sequenced in a study of T cells in Graves' hyperthyroidism and ophthalmopathy. Study-level points and caveats: Most clonotypes expanded in thyroid above 0.001 were likewise present in blood. For ophthalmopathy, model prediction preceded onset by a median roughly 6.5 months.

Amplification targeted TCR beta CDR3 regions from RNA transcripts. First-round RT-PCR of the TCR CDR3 relied on the HTBI primer set. TCRdb used MiXCR to reprocess the multiplex PCR reads, holding one entry per CDR3 protein. The sample shows 750,000 to 950,000 distinct CDR3 sequences, 38% of them seen only once. This clonotype was counted at least ten times. What it binds is not known. Pregnant or lactating patients were excluded, as were those with uncontrolled infection or other autoimmune disease. Diagnosing involved the use of clinical symptoms, serum thyroxine and TRAb, thyroid ultrasound and orbital computed tomography. Germline V gene lookup returns CDR1 LNHNV and CDR2 YYDKDF (reference sequence). The CDR3 runs to 15 residues. The V end lost 0 bases, the J end lost 1 base, and 9 bases lay between the germline ends.

J is TRBJ2-5 and V is TRBV15, with D possibly matching TRBD2 (7 bases). This receptor was obtained from a man younger than 35 with Graves' hyperthyroidism. Material for sequencing was blood. CDR3 nucleotides: TGTGCCACCAGCAGAGATGGGGGGGCCCAAGAGACCCAGTACTTC. Translation gives CATSRDGGAQETQYF.